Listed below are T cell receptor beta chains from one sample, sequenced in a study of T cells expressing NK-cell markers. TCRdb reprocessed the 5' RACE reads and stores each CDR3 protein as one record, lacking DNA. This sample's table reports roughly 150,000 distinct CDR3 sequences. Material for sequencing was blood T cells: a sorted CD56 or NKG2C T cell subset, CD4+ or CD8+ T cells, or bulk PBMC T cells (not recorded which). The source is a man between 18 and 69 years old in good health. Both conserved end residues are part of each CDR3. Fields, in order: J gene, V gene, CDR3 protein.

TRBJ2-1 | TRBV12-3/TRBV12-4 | CASHMTANYNEQFF
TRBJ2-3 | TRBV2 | CASRARLANTDTQYF
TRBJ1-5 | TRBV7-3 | CASSPTGGRAQPQHF
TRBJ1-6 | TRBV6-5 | CASSYSLGEKSSPLHF
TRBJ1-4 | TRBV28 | CASSFGTKNLFF
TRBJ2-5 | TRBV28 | CASSPQRRLKETQYF
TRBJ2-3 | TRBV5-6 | CASSLGGGTEGFDTQYF
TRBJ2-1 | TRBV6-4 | CASSDGGAANEQFF
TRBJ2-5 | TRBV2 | CASSEDGTGKLGSQETQYF
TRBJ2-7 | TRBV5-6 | CASSLASGEGEQYF
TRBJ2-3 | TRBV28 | CASSSDGPTDTQYF
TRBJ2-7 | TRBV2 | CASSDGRIPSYEQYF
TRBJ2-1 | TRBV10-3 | CAISDLAGKTSYNEQFF
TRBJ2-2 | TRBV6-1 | CASSGLAGGLSGELFF
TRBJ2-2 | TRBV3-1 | CASSLPGQGMAGELFF
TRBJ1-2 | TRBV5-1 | CASRFIPPVGYTF
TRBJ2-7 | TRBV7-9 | CASSGLGQLTYEQYF
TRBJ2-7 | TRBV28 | CASKPRAGYEQYF
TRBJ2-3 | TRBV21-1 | CASSKERASGGYTDTQYF
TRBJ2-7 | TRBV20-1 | CSANGGGGSSYEQYF
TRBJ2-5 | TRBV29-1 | CSVASGTSGETQYF
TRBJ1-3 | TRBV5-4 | CASSTRTIGDTIYF
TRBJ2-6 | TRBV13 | CASSDPARQGANVLTF
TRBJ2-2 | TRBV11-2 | CASSSDTWVITGTGELFF
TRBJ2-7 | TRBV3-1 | CASSTRIKGYEQYF
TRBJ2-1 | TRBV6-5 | CASSYWSGDYNEQFF
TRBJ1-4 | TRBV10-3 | CAISESGTGENEKLFF
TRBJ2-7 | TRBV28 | CASSLGTGQGEQYF
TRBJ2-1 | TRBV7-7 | CASSRLAGEQFF
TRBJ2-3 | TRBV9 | CASSVPAGELNTQYF
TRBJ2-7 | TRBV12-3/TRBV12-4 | CASSLARQGGYEQYF
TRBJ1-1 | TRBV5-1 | CASSLVTRPNTEAFF
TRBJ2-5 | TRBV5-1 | CASSLVFGDEWQETQYF
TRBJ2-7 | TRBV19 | CASSATGTSSYEQYF
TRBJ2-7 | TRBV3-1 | CASSRKGAWAEQYF
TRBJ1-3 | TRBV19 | CASSISSTGNTIYF
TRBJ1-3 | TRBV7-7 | CASSLDPGSGNTIYF
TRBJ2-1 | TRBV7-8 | CASSFNGGHEDNEQFF
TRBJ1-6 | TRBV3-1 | CASSPRQEDSPLHF
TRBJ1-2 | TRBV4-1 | CASSQAPSLAGDWGYTF
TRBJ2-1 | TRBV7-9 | CASSWGPGTGGLEQFF
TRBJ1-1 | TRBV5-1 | CASSYSVNTEAFF